The 29 T cell receptor beta chains in this list originate from one sample, sequenced in a study of T cell responses to AZD1222 COVID-19 vaccine. The data were produced by immunoSEQ multiplex PCR, yet TCRdb's version contains in-frame clones alone and is incomplete. The repertoire includes more than 150,000 clones, 94% of them detected once, and around 1.6% sits in the top ten. The specimen was peripheral blood, collected 28 days after the second AZD1222 dose. The origin of the receptors is an adult who received the AZD1222 COVID-19 vaccine.

V is TRBV5-6 and J is TRBJ1-2; D is ambiguous. The germline CDR1 and CDR2 sequences are SGHDT and YYEEEE. CDR3 length: 16 amino acids. Trimming took off 2 bases at V and 4 bases at J, with 18 bases between the two ends. This chain's CDR3 is CASSFRYTPRSYGYTF. In DNA, the CDR3 is TGTGCCAGCAGCTTCAGGTATACGCCAAGATCCTATGGCTACACCTTC. The variable domain in full, with the rest retrieved from reference TRBV5-6 and TRBJ1-2, is DAGVTQSPTHLIKTRGQQVTLRCSPKSGHDTVSWYQQALGQGPQFIFQYYEEEERQRGNFPDRFSGHQFPNYSSELNVNALLLGDSALYLCASSFRYTPRSYGYTFGSGTRLTVV.

The chain recombines TRBV28 with TRBJ1-2, with D perhaps matching TRBD1 (5 bases). The V and J ends lost 6 bases and 3 bases respectively, with 14 bases between them. The CDR3 sequence is 14 residues long. Germline V gene sequence: CDR1 MDHEN, CDR2 SYDVKM. CDR3 in amino acids: CASSDPGYDYGYTF. CDR3 DNA: TGTGCCAGCAGCGATCCAGGGTATGACTATGGCTACACCTTC.

The chain joins TRBV28 to TRBJ2-5; 7 bases agree with TRBD1. The germline V gene has CDR1 MDHEN and CDR2 SYDVKM. V trimming: 5 bases; J trimming: 5 bases; junction bases outside the gene matches: 8. The CDR3 loop spans 14 amino acids. Written as DNA, the CDR3 is TGTGCCAGCAGTCACAGGGGAAGCATGGAGACCCAGTACTTC. Translated, it gives CASSHRGSMETQYF.

This clone appeared a single time. The chain uses TRBV7-8 and TRBJ1-5; 8 nucleotides agree with TRBD1. Germline CDR1 reads SGHVS; CDR2 reads FQNEAQ. CDR3 length equals 15 residues. V was pared by 4 bases and J by 4 bases, with 6 bases of the junction left unmatched. CDR3 sequence: CASSSNRQGNQPQHF. The CDR3 DNA reads as TGTGCCAGCAGCTCAAATCGACAGGGGAATCAGCCCCAGCATTTT.

V is TRBV2 and J is TRBJ1-3, with D tentatively TRBD1 (5 bases). Per germline, CDR1 SNHLY and CDR2 FYNNEI. The ends were cut back, 7 bases at V and 0 bases at J, with 7 bases in the middle. This CDR3 comprises 13 residues. CDR3 sequence: CASTGTSGNTIYF. Written as DNA, the CDR3 is TGTGCCAGCACTGGGACCTCTGGAAACACCATATATTTT.

The rearrangement links TRBV28 to TRBJ1-1; no clear D gene. The germline gives CDR1 MDHEN, CDR2 SYDVKM. Trimming shortened V by 9 bases and J by 1 base, and 12 bases separated the two germline ends. The CDR3 extends over 13 amino acids. The CDR3 nucleotides are TGTGCCAGTAAGTGGACGGAGAACACTGAAGCTTTCTTT. Translated, it gives CASKWTENTEAFF.

This clone occurred once. V gene TRBV28 combines with J gene TRBJ1-1, with D hard to call. The CDR3 extends over 12 amino acids. The V and J ends lost 3 bases and 3 bases respectively, with 5 bases between them. In germline, CDR1 is MDHEN, CDR2 SYDVKM. CDR3 sequence: CASSFEHTEAFF. Written as DNA, the CDR3 is TGTGCCAGCAGTTTTGAGCACACTGAAGCTTTCTTT.

This chain uses TRBV19 with TRBJ1-5; D gene uncertain. Trimming took off 7 bases at V and 4 bases at J, with 17 bases between the two ends. The germline V gene encodes CDR1 LNHDA and CDR2 SQIVND (reference sequence). The CDR3 consists of 15 residues. The CDR3 spells CASTPSAHLNQPQHF. The DNA for the CDR3 is TGTGCCAGTACCCCGTCGGCGCACTTAAATCAGCCCCAGCATTTT.

V usage is TRBV5-1 and J usage is TRBJ1-1; D is perhaps TRBD1 (5 bases). Germline V gene data show CDR1 as SGHRS and CDR2 as YFSETQ. V was pared by 6 bases and J by 6 bases, with 21 bases between. The CDR3 runs 15 residues. Here the CDR3 reads CASTPLGPDVSEAFF. CDR3 DNA: TGCGCCAGCACCCCACTGGGGCCAGATGTCTCTGAAGCTTTCTTT.

This clone was observed a handful of times. The chain uses TRBV28 and TRBJ1-2, with D unclear. The germline V gene encodes CDR1 MDHEN and CDR2 SYDVKM. Trimming pared 3 bases from V and 4 bases from J, leaving 15 bases between. The CDR3 extends over 15 amino acids. The CDR3 DNA reads as TGTGCCAGCAGTTTTTTGGCACAGCACTCCTATGGCTACACCTTC. Protein: CASSFLAQHSYGYTF.

This chain links TRBV5-1 with TRBJ1-3; no clear D gene. V lost 0 bases to trimming and J lost 0 bases, with 7 bases between them. CDR1 and CDR2 from the germline V gene are SGHRS and YFSETQ. The CDR3 sequence is 15 residues long. The CDR3: CASSLEGSSGNTIYF. CDR3 bases: TGCGCCAGCAGCTTGGAAGGGTCCTCTGGAAACACCATATATTTT.

The chain carries TRBV4-1 and TRBJ1-1, with D perhaps TRBD1 (6 bases). The V and J ends lost 0 bases and 1 base respectively, with 9 bases between them. The germline CDR1 and CDR2 sequences are MGHRA and YSYEKL. This CDR3 comprises 15 residues. CDR3 protein: CASSQDGQTNTEAFF. As DNA, the CDR3 is TGCGCCAGCAGCCAAGATGGACAGACGAACACTGAAGCTTTCTTT.

V gene TRBV5-4 combines with J gene TRBJ1-1, with D perhaps matching TRBD1 (5 bases). V dropped 2 bases and J dropped 5 bases, with 10 bases sitting between them. The CDR3 sequence is 13 residues long. The germline gives CDR1 SGHNT, CDR2 YYREEE (reference sequence). CDR3 residues: CASSFRGTTEAFF. For the CDR3, the DNA is TGTGCCAGCAGCTTCCGGGGGACTACTGAAGCTTTCTTT.

This chain uses TRBV7-2 with TRBJ2-5; possible D gene TRBD2, 7 bases. Trimming cost V 3 bases and J 5 bases, with 16 bases left between them. CDR3 size: 15 residues. CDR1 and CDR2 from the germline V gene are SGHTA and FQGNSA. CDR3 DNA: TGTGCCAGCAGCTTCATGGGGGGGCCGGGGGAGACCCAGTACTTC. Translated, it gives CASSFMGGPGETQYF.

The chain links TRBV18 to TRBJ1-2; no definite D call. This CDR3 is built from 13 residues. V lost 1 base, J lost 5 bases, and 8 bases lay in between. Per germline, CDR1 KGHSH and CDR2 LQKENI. CDR3 bases: TGTGCCAGCTCACCACAGCGGGAATATGGCTACACCTTC. It is translated as CASSPQREYGYTF.

This sequence joins TRBV7-9 and TRBJ1-2, with unresolved D. This CDR3 spans 17 amino acids. The V end was cut by 1 base, the J end by 1 base, with 16 bases between. Germline V lookup: CDR1 SEHNR, CDR2 FQNEAQ (reference sequence). The CDR3 loop reads CASSLGVTIRLNYGYTF. The CDR3 nucleotides are TGTGCCAGCAGCTTAGGGGTGACGATTAGGCTTAACTATGGCTACACCTTC. Full variable domain (remainder filled in from reference TRBV7-9 and TRBJ1-2): DTGVSQNPRHKITKRGQNVTFRCDPISEHNRLYWYRQTLGQGPEFLTYFQNEAQLEKSRLLSDRFSAERPKGSFSTLEIQRTEQGDSAMYLCASSLGVTIRLNYGYTFGSGTRLTVV.

V usage is TRBV7-2 and J usage is TRBJ2-5, with 7 bases aligning to TRBD1. Per the germline V gene, CDR1 is SGHTA and CDR2 is FQGNSA. Trimming removed 6 bases from V and 3 bases from J; junction bases left unmatched: 4. The CDR3 has 13 amino acids. Here the CDR3 reads CASRRTGEETQYF. The CDR3 bases are TGTGCCAGCAGAAGAACAGGGGAAGAGACCCAGTACTTC.

The chain links TRBV7-3 to TRBJ2-7; 8 bases align to TRBD1. Germline V gene data show CDR1 as SGHTA and CDR2 as FQGTGA. The trim removed 1 base at V and 7 bases at J, leaving 12 bases unmatched. This CDR3 comprises 16 residues. The CDR3 DNA reads as TGTGCCAGCAGCTTAATTGGGACAGGAGCATTGAGTGAGCAGTACTTC. Its protein product is CASSLIGTGALSEQYF.

This clone came up once. The J gene is TRBJ1-1, the V gene TRBV5-1, with D tentatively TRBD1 (6 bases). CDR1 is SGHRS, CDR2 YFSETQ, per germline. Trimming removed 0 bases at V and 6 bases at J, with 12 bases between. The CDR3 is made up of 14 amino acids. The CDR3 region has the DNA TGCGCCAGCAGCTTGGCACAGGGCCGCCCTGAAGCTTTCTTT. Translation: CASSLAQGRPEAFF.

The rearrangement joins TRBV6-5 to TRBJ1-1; D gene unclear. Germline V CDR1 and CDR2: MNHEY, SVGAGI. V gave up 9 bases and J gave up 7 bases, with 18 bases separating them. CDR3 size: 13 residues. The CDR3 loop reads CASNQATQNEAFF. The CDR3 nucleotides read TGTGCCAGTAATCAAGCGACGCAGAATGAAGCTTTCTTT.

The rearrangement joins TRBV18 to TRBJ2-5, with 7 bases matching TRBD1. This CDR3 has 13 residues. Germline V gene sequence: CDR1 KGHSH, CDR2 LQKENI. V trimming: 4 bases; J trimming: 2 bases; junction bases outside the gene matches: 1. CDR3: CASSLGQQETQYF. CDR3 nucleotide sequence: TGTGCCAGCTCACTGGGACAGCAAGAGACCCAGTACTTC.

The rearrangement joins TRBV27 to TRBJ1-6; D remains ambiguous. CDR3 size: 17 residues. V dropped 1 base and J dropped 2 bases, with 12 bases sitting between them. Germline values: CDR1 MNHEY, CDR2 SMNVEV (reference sequence). Here the CDR3 DNA reads TGTGCCAGCAGTTTATTCGGCAGGAGCACCTATAATTCACCCCTCCACTTT. This translates into CASSLFGRSTYNSPLHF.

J is TRBJ1-5 and V is TRBV6-5, with a tentative D call TRBD1 (5 bases). Germline values: CDR1 MNHEY, CDR2 SVGAGI. The CDR3 contains 13 residues. The germline V and J ends were trimmed by 6 bases and 5 bases, with 11 bases remaining between them. The CDR3 nucleotides are TGTGCCAGCAGGCTCGGGACGGATCAGCCCCAGCATTTT. Its protein product is CASRLGTDQPQHF.

V usage is TRBV7-9 and J usage is TRBJ1-1, with 7 bases matching TRBD1. Trimming took 5 bases from V and 0 from J; bases not matched to a gene: 9. This CDR3 is built from 16 residues. Germline V gene sequence: CDR1 SEHNR, CDR2 FQNEAQ (reference sequence). The CDR3: CASSHRQGAMNTEAFF. CDR3 coding DNA: TGTGCCAGCAGCCACCGACAGGGCGCAATGAACACTGAAGCTTTCTTT.

The genes are TRBV3-1 (or the pseudogene TRBV3-2) and TRBJ1-2; D is uncertain. V lost 5 bases and J 5 bases, leaving 18 bases between the germline ends. Germline assignment: CDR1 LGHDT and CDR2 YNNKEL (reference sequence). This CDR3 is 15 amino acids long. The CDR3 protein is CASSSVASAGYGYTF. CDR3 sequence (DNA): TGTGCCAGCAGCTCGGTGGCGTCGGCTGGTTATGGCTACACCTTC.

V is TRBV19 and J is TRBJ2-6; the D is unclear. From germline, CDR1 is LNHDA and CDR2 SQIVND (reference sequence). The CDR3 loop spans 14 amino acids. Trimming took off 6 bases at V and 3 bases at J, with 9 bases between the two ends. The CDR3: CASRAAGGANVLTF. CDR3 coding DNA: TGTGCCAGTAGAGCAGCTGGTGGGGCCAACGTCCTGACTTTC.

The rearrangement uses TRBV5-5 and TRBJ2-3; TRBD1 matches 8 bases. The CDR3 length is 14 residues. The ends lost 2 bases at V and 4 bases at J; junction bases unmatched: 3. CDR1 is SGHKS, CDR2 YYEKEE, per germline (reference sequence). CDR3 bases: TGTGCCAGCAGCTTTCAGGGGGCCCCAGATACGCAGTATTTT. It yields the protein CASSFQGAPDTQYF.

The chain employs TRBV3-1 (or the pseudogene TRBV3-2) and TRBJ1-2; 12 nucleotides match TRBD1. V gave up 0 bases and J gave up 7 bases; unmatched junction bases: 3. The CDR3 loop spans 15 amino acids. Germline CDR1 and CDR2: LGHDT and YNNKEL (reference sequence). The CDR3 loop is CASSQDWGQGAGYTF. CDR3 nucleotide sequence: TGTGCCAGCAGCCAAGATTGGGGACAGGGGGCTGGCTACACCTTC.

The chain is built from TRBV9 and TRBJ2-7; 7 bases are a match to TRBD1. This CDR3 is built from 15 residues. CDR1 and CDR2 (germline): SGDLS, YYNGEE. The junction had 11 bases not matched to a gene; V was cut back by 4 bases and J by 4 bases. The CDR3 here is CASSRLVQGRYEQYF. CDR3 coding DNA: TGTGCCAGCAGCCGCCTGGTACAGGGGCGATACGAGCAGTACTTC.